The rows below give T cell receptor beta chains drawn from one sample of a study of T cell responses to AZD1222 COVID-19 vaccine. Only in-frame clones appear in the TCRdb table, and some are missing; sequencing was by immunoSEQ multiplex PCR. Altogether about 64,000 clones are present, 85% to 95% being singletons, with the ten largest covering 6.3%. The sequenced sample was peripheral blood, obtained 28 days after the second dose of the MenACWY control vaccine. These TCRs come from an adult who received the MenACWY meningococcal vaccine as a control. Both conserved end residues are part of each CDR3. D genes are given only for firm matches. The size entry is marked missing in some rows and otherwise reads once, few, many or a size class.

j_call clone_size d_call v_call cdr3_nt cdr3_aa
TRBJ1-4 - - TRBV6-5 TGTGCCAGCAGAGTTGGGGAAAAACTGTTTTTT CASRVGEKLFF
TRBJ2-7 - - TRBV27 TGTGCCAGCAGTTTAATAGGGAACTCCTACGAGCAGTACTTC CASSLIGNSYEQYF
TRBJ1-5 - - TRBV5-1 TGCGCCAGCAGACCCACCGGTAATAGCAATCAGCCCCAGCATTTT CASRPTGNSNQPQHF
TRBJ2-1 - - TRBV29-1 TGCAGCGTTGGTCGGTTTGGTACCTACAATGAGCAGTTCTTC CSVGRFGTYNEQFF
TRBJ2-1 - - TRBV9 TGTGCCAGCAGCGTAGGTTCAAGCTCCTACAATGAGCAGTTCTTC CASSVGSSSYNEQFF
TRBJ2-1 few - TRBV3-1/TRBV3-2 TGTGCCAGCAGCCGTGCCGGACCCTACAATGAGCAGTTCTTC CASSRAGPYNEQFF
TRBJ2-5 - TRBD2 TRBV20-1 TGCAGTGCTAGTCGGACTAGCGGGAGGAAAGAGACCCAGTACTTC CSASRTSGRKETQYF
TRBJ2-7 - - TRBV12-3/TRBV12-4 TGTGCCAGCAGTTTAGTCGCCTCCTACGAGCAGTACTTC CASSLVASYEQYF
TRBJ2-7 - - TRBV30 TGTGCCTGGCGCGACTCGTACGAGCAGTACTTC CAWRDSYEQYF
TRBJ2-1 - TRBD2 TRBV3-1/TRBV3-2 TGTGCCAGCAGCCACGGACTAGCGGGCTACAATGAGCAGTTCTTC CASSHGLAGYNEQFF
TRBJ1-3 - - TRBV4-3 TGCGCCAGCAGCCCCAACAGCGAGAGTGGAAACACCATATATTTT CASSPNSESGNTIYF
TRBJ2-7 - TRBD1 TRBV6-5 TGTGCCAGCAGTTTCGGGACAGGGGAGGGCGAGCAGTACTTC CASSFGTGEGEQYF
TRBJ2-6 - - TRBV6-5 TGTGCCAGCAGTTGGGACTTCCTTAGGGCCAACGTCCTGACTTTC CASSWDFLRANVLTF
TRBJ1-1 hyperexpanded TRBD1 TRBV2 TGTGCCAGCAGTGGCGGGACAGAGAACACTGAAGCTTTCTTT CASSGGTENTEAFF
TRBJ1-5 - TRBD1 TRBV19 TGTGCCAGCGGTGGGACAGGGAGAAATCAGCCCCAGCATTTT CASGGTGRNQPQHF
TRBJ2-1 - - TRBV5-4 TGTGCCAGCAGCTTGGACCTAGGGGTTCCCAATGAGCAGTTCTTC CASSLDLGVPNEQFF
TRBJ2-7 few - TRBV27 TGTGCCAGCAGTTTCAGGGGAGGATATCGCGAGCAGTACTTC CASSFRGGYREQYF
TRBJ2-6 - - TRBV6-6 TGTGCCAGCAGCCTAGAGCGGTCTGGGGCCAACGTCCTGACTTTC CASSLERSGANVLTF
TRBJ1-1 - - TRBV30 TGTACCTCCCTGGTTGGGAGCACTGAAGCTTTCTTT CTSLVGSTEAFF
TRBJ2-1 - - TRBV21-1 TGTGCCAGCAGCAAAGCGCTCCCAGCGGGAGAAGGAAGTGAGCAGTTCTTC CASSKALPAGEGSEQFF
TRBJ2-3 - - TRBV5-8 TGTGCCAGCAGCTTGATCCCTAAGGGGGATACGCAGTATTTT CASSLIPKGDTQYF
TRBJ1-1 - TRBD1 TRBV5-1 TGCGCCAGCAGCCCAACAGGGGGAGGCACTGAAGCTTTCTTT CASSPTGGGTEAFF